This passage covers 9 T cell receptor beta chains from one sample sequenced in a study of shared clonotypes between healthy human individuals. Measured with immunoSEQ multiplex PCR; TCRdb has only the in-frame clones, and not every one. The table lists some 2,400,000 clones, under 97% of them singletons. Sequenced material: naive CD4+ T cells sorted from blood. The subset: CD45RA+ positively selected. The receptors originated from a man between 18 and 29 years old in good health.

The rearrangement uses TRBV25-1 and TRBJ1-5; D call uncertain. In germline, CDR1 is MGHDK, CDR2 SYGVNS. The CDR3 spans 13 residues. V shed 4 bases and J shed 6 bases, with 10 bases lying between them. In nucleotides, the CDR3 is TGTGCCAGCAGTGTCTCATTGGGTCAGCCCCAGCATTTT. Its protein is CASSVSLGQPQHF.

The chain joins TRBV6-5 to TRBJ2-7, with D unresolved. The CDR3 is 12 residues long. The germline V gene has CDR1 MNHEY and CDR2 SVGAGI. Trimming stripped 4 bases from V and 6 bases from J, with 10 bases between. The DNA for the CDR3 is TGTGCCAGCAGTTTCGGACGCGGCGAGCAGTACTTC. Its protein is CASSFGRGEQYF.

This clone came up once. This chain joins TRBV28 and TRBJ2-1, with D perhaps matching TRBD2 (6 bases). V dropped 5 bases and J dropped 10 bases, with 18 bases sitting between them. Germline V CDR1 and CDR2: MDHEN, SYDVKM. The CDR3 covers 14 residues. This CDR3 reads CASSQDPSGGEQFF. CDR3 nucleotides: TGTGCCAGCAGTCAAGACCCGTCTGGGGGGGAGCAGTTCTTC. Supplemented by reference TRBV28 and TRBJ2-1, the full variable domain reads DVKVTQSSRYLVKRTGEKVFLECVQDMDHENMFWYRQDPGLGLRLIYFSYDVKMKEKGDIPEGYSVSREKKERFSLILESASTNQTSMYLCASSQDPSGGEQFFGPGTRLTVL.

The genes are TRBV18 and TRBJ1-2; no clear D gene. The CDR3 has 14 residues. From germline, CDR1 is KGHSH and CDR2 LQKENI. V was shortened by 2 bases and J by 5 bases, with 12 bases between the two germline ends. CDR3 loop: CASSPGRTQYGYTF. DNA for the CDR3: TGTGCCAGCTCACCAGGCAGGACCCAGTATGGCTACACCTTC.

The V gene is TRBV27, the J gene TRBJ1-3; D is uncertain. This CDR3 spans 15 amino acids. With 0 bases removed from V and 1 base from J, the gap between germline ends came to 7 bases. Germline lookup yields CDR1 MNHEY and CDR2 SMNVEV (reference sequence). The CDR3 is CASSLSISSGNTIYF. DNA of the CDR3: TGTGCCAGCAGTTTATCCATAAGTTCTGGAAACACCATATATTTT.

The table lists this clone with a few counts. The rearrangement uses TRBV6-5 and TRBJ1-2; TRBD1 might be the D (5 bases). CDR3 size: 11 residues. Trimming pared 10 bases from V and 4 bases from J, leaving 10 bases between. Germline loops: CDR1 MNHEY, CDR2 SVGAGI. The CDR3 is CATLTGYGYTF. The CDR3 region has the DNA TGTGCCACCTTAACAGGCTATGGCTACACCTTC.

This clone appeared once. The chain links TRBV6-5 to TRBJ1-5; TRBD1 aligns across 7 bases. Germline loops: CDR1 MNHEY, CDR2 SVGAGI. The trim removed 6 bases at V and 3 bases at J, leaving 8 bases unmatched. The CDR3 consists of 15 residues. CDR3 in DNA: TGTGCCAGCAGCCCGGGACAGAGCTTCAATCAGCCCCAGCATTTT. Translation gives CASSPGQSFNQPQHF.

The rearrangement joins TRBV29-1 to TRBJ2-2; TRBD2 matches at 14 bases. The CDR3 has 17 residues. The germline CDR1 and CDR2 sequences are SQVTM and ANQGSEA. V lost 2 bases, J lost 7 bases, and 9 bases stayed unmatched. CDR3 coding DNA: TGCAGCGTTGAAATGGGACTAGCGGGGGCTCGGGGCGGGGAGCTGTTTTTT. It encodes CSVEMGLAGARGGELFF.

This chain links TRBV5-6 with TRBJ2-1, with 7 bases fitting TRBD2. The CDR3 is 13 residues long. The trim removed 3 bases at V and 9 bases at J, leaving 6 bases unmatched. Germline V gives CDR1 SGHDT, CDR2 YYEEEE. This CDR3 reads CASSSGLVGEQFF. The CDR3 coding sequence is TGTGCCAGCAGCTCTGGACTAGTAGGTGAGCAGTTCTTC.